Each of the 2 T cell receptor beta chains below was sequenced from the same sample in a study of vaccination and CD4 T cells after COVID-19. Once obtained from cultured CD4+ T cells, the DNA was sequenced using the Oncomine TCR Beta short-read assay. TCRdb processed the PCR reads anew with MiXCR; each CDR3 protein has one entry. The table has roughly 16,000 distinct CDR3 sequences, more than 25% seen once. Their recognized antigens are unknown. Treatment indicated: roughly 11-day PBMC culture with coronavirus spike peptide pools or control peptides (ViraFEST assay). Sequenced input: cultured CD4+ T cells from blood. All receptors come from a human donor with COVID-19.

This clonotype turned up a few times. In nucleotides, the CDR3 is TGTGCCAGCAGTTATAGATTCCCATCGGGGGCGTTTCAAGAGACCCAGTACTTC. Its translation is CASSYRFPSGAFQETQYF. V and J are TRBV6-5 and TRBJ2-5; TRBD1 or TRBD2 may be the D gene (6 bases each). V lost 3 bases, J lost 2 bases, and 22 bases lay in between. CDR1 is MNHEY, CDR2 SVGAGI, per germline. The CDR3 contains 18 residues.

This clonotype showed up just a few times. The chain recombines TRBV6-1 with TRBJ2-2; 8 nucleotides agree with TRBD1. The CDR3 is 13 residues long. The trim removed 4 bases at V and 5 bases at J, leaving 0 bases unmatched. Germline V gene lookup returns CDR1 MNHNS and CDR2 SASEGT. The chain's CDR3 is CASSGQGTGELFF. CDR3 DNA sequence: TGTGCCAGCAGTGGACAGGGGACCGGGGAGCTGTTTTTT.